This TCR beta chain came from a study of Ad26.COV2.S vaccination and SARS-CoV-2 variants. Across the whole study: Administration of Ad26.COV2.S was intramuscular, either once or twice 56 days apart. Study-level findings and limits: Analytic work on TCR breadth and depth might have understated the full extent of total T cell responses. Comparable non-spike TCR breadth was observed in vaccine and placebo recipients.

A single count supports this clone. What it binds is unknown. Documented treatment: around 19 received Ad26.COV2.S at low or high dose, single or two shots; 5 received placebo; per-sample allocation not given. At day 63 after the first vaccine or placebo injection, samples were drawn. In Boston, the donor was an adult between 18-55 years of age. Profiled with immunoSEQ multiplex PCR; TCRdb holds only in-frame clones, not every one. The table shows roughly 450,000 clones, with 90% occurring only once. This material consisted of peripheral blood, taken in a trial of Ad26.COV2.S vaccine versus placebo. This clonotype was sampled from a person between 18 and 60 years old who received the Ad26.COV2.S COVID-19 vaccine or a placebo.

The CDR3 loop is CASSPGEAYEQYF. The CDR3 DNA sequence: TGTGCCAGCAGCCCTGGGGAGGCCTACGAGCAGTACTTC. The rearrangement links TRBV11-3 to TRBJ2-7; D may be TRBD2 (6 bases). Germline CDR1 is SGHNT and CDR2 is YENEEA. Deletions cut 5 bases from V and 2 bases from J, with 10 bases between. The CDR3 contains 13 residues.